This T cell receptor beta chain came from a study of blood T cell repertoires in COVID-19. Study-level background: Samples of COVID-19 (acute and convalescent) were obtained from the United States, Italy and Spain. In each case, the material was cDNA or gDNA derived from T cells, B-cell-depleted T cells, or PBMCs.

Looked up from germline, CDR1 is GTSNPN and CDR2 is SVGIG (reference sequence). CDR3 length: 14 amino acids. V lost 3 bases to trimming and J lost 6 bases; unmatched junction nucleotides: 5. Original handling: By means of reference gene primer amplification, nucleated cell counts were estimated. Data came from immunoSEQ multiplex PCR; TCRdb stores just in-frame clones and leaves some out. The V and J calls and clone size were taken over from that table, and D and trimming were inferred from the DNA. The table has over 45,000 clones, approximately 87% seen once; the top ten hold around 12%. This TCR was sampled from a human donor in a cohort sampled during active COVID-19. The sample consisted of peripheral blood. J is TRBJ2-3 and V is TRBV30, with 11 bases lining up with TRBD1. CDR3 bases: TGTGCCTGGAGGGCCGGACAGGGGGCTGATACGCAGTATTTT. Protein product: CAWRAGQGADTQYF.